What follows are 29 T cell receptor beta chains derived from one specimen sequenced in a study of metastatic and nonmetastatic thyroid tumors (TCRdb year 2020). No patient had received any treatment before thyroid surgery. Library prep was done by PCR. Sequencing instrument: Illumina HiSeq 4000. Using fastp trimming at Q25 and MiXCR clonotype assembly, TCRdb reanalyzed the public sequencing data and kept in-frame beta chains. A total of approximately 12,000 clones appear in this sample, about 21% of them only once. 14% of the sample comes from the top ten. Material for sequencing was adjacent normal tissue. The receptor set was obtained from a female donor with papillary thyroid cancer or a benign thyroid nodule (not recorded which). Some clones in this sample may be carry-over from other donors' samples.

This clone was seen only a few times. It may be a read error: a sequence one base away is much more abundant. This chain uses TRBV4-1 with TRBJ1-2; D perhaps matches TRBD1 (6 bases). The CDR3 contains 15 residues. Germline V gene sequence: CDR1 MGHRA, CDR2 YSYEKL. V lost 8 bases and J lost 0, with 16 bases in between. The CDR3: CASGPRQETNYGYTF. The CDR3 DNA is TGCGCCAGCGGCCCGAGACAGGAAACTAACTATGGCTACACCTTC.

This chain links TRBV7-8 with TRBJ2-7, with D unresolved. Germline loops: CDR1 SGHVS, CDR2 FQNEAQ. Deletions cut 1 base from V and 3 bases from J, with 16 bases between. The length of the CDR3 is 16 residues. The CDR3: CASSLGAIGSSYEQYF. CDR3 sequence (DNA): TGTGCCAGCAGCTTAGGTGCTATCGGGTCGAGCTACGAGCAGTACTTC.

This clone was observed at least ten times. This chain uses TRBV4-1 with TRBJ2-1; no reliable D call. V lost 0 bases, J lost 8 bases, and 17 bases lay in between. This CDR3 comprises 16 residues. CDR1 and CDR2 from the germline V gene are MGHRA and YSYEKL. The CDR3 spells CASSQELAHVFDEQFF. The CDR3 DNA is TGCGCCAGCAGCCAAGAACTGGCGCACGTGTTCGATGAGCAGTTCTTC.

This clone came up a few times. The J gene is TRBJ2-6, the V gene TRBV12-3 or TRBV12-4; D might be TRBD1 (5 bases). The V and J ends lost 4 bases and 0 bases respectively, with 10 bases between them. The CDR3 covers 16 residues. CDR3 sequence: CASSSTTGSGANVLTF. CDR3 in DNA: TGTGCCAGCAGTTCCACTACAGGCTCTGGGGCCAACGTCCTGACTTTC.

This clone was counted at least ten times. The DNA for the CDR3 is TGCGCCAGCAGCCCTAAAGGACAGGGTAAGACTGAAGCTTTCTTT. Translated: CASSPKGQGKTEAFF. V is TRBV4-1 and J is TRBJ1-1, with TRBD1 matching over 8 bases. There are 15 residues in the CDR3. The J segment lost 5 bases and the V segment lost 4 bases, leaving 9 bases of the junction unmatched. The V gene's germline CDR1 is MGHRA and CDR2 YSYEKL.

This clone is labeled as medium-sized. The chain recombines TRBV15 with TRBJ2-1, with a possible D match to TRBD2 (6 bases). V was shortened by 2 bases and J by 0 bases, with 17 bases between the two germline ends. The germline gives CDR1 LNHNV, CDR2 YYDKDF (reference sequence). The length of the CDR3 is 18 residues. The CDR3 is CATSRNPLASSSYNEQFF. The DNA for the CDR3 is TGTGCCACCAGCAGAAACCCCCTAGCGTCCAGCTCCTACAATGAGCAGTTCTTC.

By frequency in the sample, this clone is medium-sized. The chain joins TRBV6-1 to TRBJ2-2, with D perhaps matching TRBD1 or TRBD2 (6 bases each). The V gene's germline CDR1 is MNHNS and CDR2 SASEGT. CDR3 length equals 13 residues. Trimming shortened V by 7 bases and J by 7 bases, and 13 bases separated the two germline ends. The CDR3 loop is CASNGGLDGELFF. The CDR3 nucleotides are TGTGCCAGCAATGGGGGGCTGGACGGGGAGCTGTTTTTT.

This clone is labeled medium-sized. The chain links TRBV19 to TRBJ2-7; 7 bases fit TRBD1. This CDR3 is built from 14 residues. Germline trimming cut 5 bases from V and 0 bases from J; bases unmatched to any gene: 4. The V gene's germline CDR1 is LNHDA and CDR2 SQIVND (reference sequence). The CDR3 sequence is CASSPQGVSYEQYF. The CDR3 region has the DNA TGTGCCAGTAGTCCGCAGGGGGTCTCCTACGAGCAGTACTTC.

This clone was detected a few times. A much larger clone lies a single base off, so this may be a read error. This chain links TRBV12-5 with TRBJ2-5, with a possible D match to TRBD1 (6 bases). Germline V gene data show CDR1 as LGHNT and CDR2 as FRNRAP. V lost 4 bases, J lost 6 bases, and 21 bases lay in between. The CDR3 spans 16 residues. CDR3 sequence reads: CASGSENSGTMKTQYF. CDR3 DNA sequence: TGTGCTAGTGGTTCGGAAAATTCCGGGACAATGAAGACCCAGTACTTC.

By sample share, this clone is medium-sized. Other nucleotide sequences in the sample specify the same CDR3. J is TRBJ1-1 and V is TRBV7-2; D remains ambiguous. Germline V lookup: CDR1 SGHTA, CDR2 FQGNSA. The ends were cut back, 5 bases at V and 1 base at J, with 8 bases in the middle. The CDR3 covers 13 residues. The CDR3 DNA reads as TGTGCCAGCAGCCTATATGAGAACACTGAAGCTTTCTTT. Encoded protein: CASSLYENTEAFF.

In this sample, this clone turned up many times. The rearrangement uses TRBV5-6 and TRBJ2-7, with D perhaps given as TRBD1 or TRBD2 (5 bases each). This CDR3 is built from 15 residues. Germline CDR1 SGHDT, CDR2 YYEEEE. Deletions cut 4 bases from V and 3 bases from J, with 17 bases between. In nucleotides, the CDR3 is TGTGCCAGCAGCCCGGCGGGTAGGGGTCGCTACGAGCAGTACTTC. Its protein product is CASSPAGRGRYEQYF.

The chain uses TRBV19 and TRBJ1-5; no clear D gene. The CDR3 is 13 residues long. V lost 5 bases, J lost 5 bases, and 10 bases lay in between. Germline assignment: CDR1 LNHDA and CDR2 SQIVND (reference sequence). The CDR3 here is CASSLQPDQPQHF. As DNA, the CDR3 is TGTGCCAGTAGTTTACAGCCCGATCAGCCCCAGCATTTT.

As concerns this clone: Germline is not matched at one junction end, which may reflect a read error. This chain links TRBV30 with TRBJ2-2; either TRBD1 or TRBD2 may fit D (5 bases each). Germline V gives CDR1 GTSNPN, CDR2 SVGIG (reference sequence). This CDR3 spans 15 amino acids. CDR3 loop: CACMGDSANTGELFF. CDR3 nucleotide sequence: TGCGCCTGTATGGGGGATTCTGCGAACACCGGGGAGCTGTTTTTT.

In this sample, this clone turned up a few times. The chain is built from TRBV2 and TRBJ2-1, with D perhaps matching TRBD2 (6 bases). Trimming removed 7 bases at V and 3 bases at J, with 13 bases between. The CDR3 runs 14 residues. CDR1 SNHLY and CDR2 FYNNEI come from the germline V gene. The CDR3 sequence is CASIYGGSYNEQFF. The DNA of the CDR3 is TGTGCCAGCATTTACGGGGGAAGCTACAATGAGCAGTTCTTC.

The V gene is TRBV11-2, the J gene TRBJ1-2; D perhaps matches TRBD1 (5 bases). Germline CDR1 reads SGHAT; CDR2 reads FQNNGV. The V end lost 4 bases, the J end lost 1 base, and 13 bases lay between the germline ends. There are 15 residues in the CDR3. In nucleotides, the CDR3 is TGTGCCAGCAGCTCTGGTTGGGGGGGTAACTATGGCTACACCTTC. Translation: CASSSGWGGNYGYTF.

The chain recombines TRBV9 with TRBJ2-7; 8 bases are a match to TRBD2. From germline, CDR1 is SGDLS and CDR2 YYNGEE. This CDR3 contains 15 residues. After removal of 7 bases from V and 0 bases from J, the junction contained 9 bases not matched to a gene. The CDR3, as DNA: TGTGCCAGCTCCAGGGGACTAGGCCTCTCCTACGAGCAGTACTTC. Its translation is CASSRGLGLSYEQYF.

This clone is judged medium-sized (0.01 to 0.1%). This sequence joins TRBV27 and TRBJ2-3; 11 nucleotides align to TRBD2. CDR1 and CDR2 (germline): MNHEY, SMNVEV (reference sequence). The CDR3 is made up of 16 amino acids. The trim removed 4 bases at V and 3 bases at J, leaving 6 bases unmatched. The CDR3 reads CASSYLLAGGTDTQYF. The CDR3 DNA sequence: TGTGCCAGCAGTTACTTGCTAGCGGGGGGAACAGATACGCAGTATTTT.

For this clone: One end of the junction varies from germline; a read error may be responsible. The chain employs TRBV28 and TRBJ2-2, with D maybe TRBD2 (5 bases). The germline V gene has CDR1 MDHEN and CDR2 SYDVKM. The CDR3 is 14 amino acids. The CDR3 bases are TGTGCTAGCAGTCGAAGTAGCGCCACCTGGGAGCTGTTTTTT. Its protein is CASSRSSATWELFF.

This clone appeared many times. The chain uses TRBV4-3 and TRBJ1-5; 8 nucleotides align to TRBD1. CDR3 length equals 15 residues. With 0 bases clipped from V and 6 bases from J, the junction kept 4 bases outside the gene matches. The germline V gene has CDR1 LGHNA and CDR2 YSLEER. The CDR3 nucleotides are TGCGCCAGCAGCCAAGATGACAGGGGAATTCAGCCCCAGCATTTT. Translation: CASSQDDRGIQPQHF.

The chain has TRBV6-1 and TRBJ2-1, with TRBD2 identical over 16 bases. In germline, CDR1 is MNHNS, CDR2 SASEGT. The CDR3 has 17 amino acids. The trim removed 6 bases at V and 10 bases at J, leaving 12 bases unmatched. Here the CDR3 DNA reads TGTGCCAGCAGGGACGTCTTCGGGACTAGCGGGAGGGAGGAGCAGTTCTTC. Translated, it gives CASRDVFGTSGREEQFF.

In its sample, this clone was seen a few times. The chain has TRBV18 and TRBJ2-1, with TRBD1 matching over 9 bases. Germline values: CDR1 KGHSH, CDR2 LQKENI. This CDR3 comprises 16 residues. V was clipped by 3 bases and J by 5 bases; unmatched bases: 8. CDR3: CASSPRDRVRHNEQFF. CDR3 bases: TGTGCCAGCTCACCGAGGGACAGGGTGAGACACAATGAGCAGTTCTTC.

The gene calls are TRBV6-5 and TRBJ1-3; no definite D call. Trimming took 2 bases from V and 3 from J, leaving 14 bases between them. CDR3 length: 16 residues. The germline CDR1 and CDR2 sequences are MNHEY and SVGAGI. CDR3 in amino acids: CASSYPMVEGGNTIYF. The DNA for the CDR3 is TGTGCCAGCAGTTACCCCATGGTCGAGGGTGGAAACACCATATATTTT.

About this clone itself: Relative to the germline gene, one junction end is altered; a read error may explain this. V and J are TRBV11-2 and TRBJ2-3; TRBD2 agrees at 9 bases. The CDR3 spans 17 residues. Germline CDR1 and CDR2: SGHAT and FQNNGV. The chain's CDR3 is CAGSFRAGGKRTDTQYF. As DNA, the CDR3 is TGTGCCGGCAGCTTTCGTGCGGGGGGGAAACGCACAGATACGCAGTATTTT.

Points on this clone: At one of its ends the junction is not consistent with the germline gene, which may arise from a read error. This chain connects TRBV19 to TRBJ2-7; 9 positions agree with TRBD1. The CDR3 spans 14 residues. Germline V gene lookup returns CDR1 LNHDA and CDR2 SQIVND (reference sequence). The CDR3 bases are TGTGCCAGTAGTAGATGGACAGGGGAGAGCGAGCAGCACTTC. Translated, it gives CASSRWTGESEQHF. The full variable domain, in which reference TRBV19 and TRBJ2-7 provide the parts outside the CDR3, is DGGITQSPKYLFRKEGQNVTLSCEQNLNHDAMYWYRQDPGQGLRLIYYSQIVNDFQKGDIAEGYSVSREKKESFPLTVTSAQKNPTAFYLCASSRWTGESEQHFGPGTRLTVT.

Relative to its sample, this clone is medium-sized. V is TRBV6-1 and J is TRBJ1-5, with no clear D. The CDR3 is 15 residues long. Germline CDR1 is MNHNS and CDR2 is SASEGT. Between the trimmed V and J ends, which lost 2 bases and 6 bases, there was a span of 14 bases. The CDR3 nucleotides read TGTGCCAGCAGTGAATTCCTGCGGGGAAGTCAGCCCCAGCATTTT. Translation: CASSEFLRGSQPQHF.

This clone is medium-sized (0.01 to 0.1%) by share. V usage is TRBV6-2 or TRBV6-3 and J usage is TRBJ2-2, with D perhaps TRBD2 (6 bases). The CDR3 spans 17 residues. Germline assignment: CDR1 MNHEY and CDR2 SVGEGT. Trimming stripped 9 bases from V and 5 bases from J, with 25 bases between. The DNA of the CDR3 is TGTGCCAGTTCGGTTTACCCTGTGGGCGGGGAAACCGGGGAGCTGTTTTTT. This encodes CASSVYPVGGETGELFF.

This clone appeared many times. With a much larger clone just one base away, this may be a read error. The chain has TRBV30 and TRBJ1-2; tentatively, D is TRBD1 (5 bases). This CDR3 contains 13 residues. Germline CDR1 GTSNPN, CDR2 SVGIG (reference sequence). The CDR3 bases are TGTGCCTGGGGTGTACAGGATTTCTATGGCTACACCTTC. Translating it yields CAWGVQDFYGYTF.

This clone counts as medium-sized. The chain uses TRBV5-1 and TRBJ1-1; 11 nucleotides agree with TRBD1. The V gene end was trimmed by 2 bases and the J gene end by 4 bases; junction bases not matched to a gene: 7. Germline-derived CDR1 and CDR2 are SGHRS and YFSETQ. The CDR3 is made up of 16 amino acids. CDR3 in DNA: TGCGCCAGCAGCTTAGGGACAGGGGGAGGGATCACTGAAGCTTTCTTT. This sequence encodes CASSLGTGGGITEAFF.

Concerning this clone itself: The conserved phenylalanine or tryptophan is not found at the CDR3 terminus, so this likely reflects a read error. The chain employs TRBV9 and TRBJ1-2; D unclear. Germline-derived CDR1 and CDR2 are SGDLS and YYNGEE. The CDR3 covers 13 residues. V shed 4 bases and J shed 4 bases, with 11 bases lying between them. The CDR3 reads CASSPGRSYGYTL. CDR3 nucleotide sequence: TGTGCCAGCAGCCCCGGGCGGTCCTATGGCTACACCCTC.